This T cell receptor (beta chain) is drawn from a study of human thymus T cells. The thymus was resected at corrective cardiac surgery. Healthy Finnish infants having corrective surgery for congenital heart defects served as donors. Libraries were prepared by immunoSEQ multiplex PCR; TCRdb keeps only in-frame clonotypes and omits some of them. The sample has about 130,000 clones, about 95% seen once. CDR3 size: 15 residues. Germline V gives CDR1 PRHDT, CDR2 FYEKMQ (reference sequence). Trimming stripped 6 bases from V and 0 bases from J, with 12 bases between. Concerning this clone itself: As yet, its antigen is unknown.

Study-wide points: Related research examined unrelated individuals and reported that their thymic repertoires overlapped highly. There appeared to be biased usage of V and J genes in thymic and blood repertoires.

The TCR comes from a boy under two years old with a congenital heart defect but otherwise immunologically healthy. The chain has TRBV13 and TRBJ1-3; perhaps TRBD1 as D (5 bases). Sequences were obtained from thymus tissue. CDR3: CASRRGVHSGNTIYF. In DNA form, the CDR3 reads TGTGCCAGCAGAAGGGGTGTTCACTCTGGAAACACCATATATTTT.